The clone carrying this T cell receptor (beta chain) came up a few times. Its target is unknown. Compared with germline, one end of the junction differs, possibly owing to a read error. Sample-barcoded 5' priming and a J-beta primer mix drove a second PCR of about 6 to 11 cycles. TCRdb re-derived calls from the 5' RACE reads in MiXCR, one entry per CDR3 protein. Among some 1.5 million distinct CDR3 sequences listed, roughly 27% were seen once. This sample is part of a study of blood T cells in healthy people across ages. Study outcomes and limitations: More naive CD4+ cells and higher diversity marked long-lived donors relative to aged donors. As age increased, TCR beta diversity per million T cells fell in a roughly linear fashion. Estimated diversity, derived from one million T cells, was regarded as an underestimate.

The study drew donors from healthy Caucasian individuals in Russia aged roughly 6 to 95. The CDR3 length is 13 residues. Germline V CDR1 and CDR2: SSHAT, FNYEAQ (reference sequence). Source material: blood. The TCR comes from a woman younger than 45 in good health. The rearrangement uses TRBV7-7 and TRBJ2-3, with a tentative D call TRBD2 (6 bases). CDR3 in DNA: TGTGTCAGCAGCTTAGCCGGGGGAGATACGCAGTATTTT. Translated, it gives CVSSLAGGDTQYF. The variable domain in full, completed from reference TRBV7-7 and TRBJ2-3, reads GAGVSQSPRYKVTKRGQDVTLRCDPISSHATLYWYQQALGQGPEFLTYFNYEAQPDKSGLPSDRFSAERPEGSISTLTIQRTEQRDSAMYRCVSSLAGGDTQYFGPGTRLTVL.